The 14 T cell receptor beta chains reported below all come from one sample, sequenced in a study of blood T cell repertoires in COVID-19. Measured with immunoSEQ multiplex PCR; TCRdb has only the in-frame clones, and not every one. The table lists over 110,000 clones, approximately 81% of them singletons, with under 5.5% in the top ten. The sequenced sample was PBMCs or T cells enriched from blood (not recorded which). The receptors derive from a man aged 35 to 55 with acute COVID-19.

The CDR3 reads CASSALVSGETQYF. CDR3 DNA sequence: TGTGCCAGCAGTGCTCTCGTATCAGGGGAGACCCAGTACTTC. V is TRBV27 and J is TRBJ2-5; D is possibly TRBD1 (5 bases). This CDR3 contains 14 residues. Between the trimmed V and J ends, which lost 5 bases and 5 bases, there was a span of 15 bases. The germline V gene encodes CDR1 MNHEY and CDR2 SMNVEV (reference sequence).

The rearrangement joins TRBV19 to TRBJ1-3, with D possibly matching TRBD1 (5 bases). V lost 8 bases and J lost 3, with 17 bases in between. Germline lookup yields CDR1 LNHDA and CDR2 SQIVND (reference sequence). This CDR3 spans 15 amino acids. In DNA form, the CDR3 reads TGTGCCAGTCGGCTCCAGGGTACGAGTGGAAACACCATATATTTT. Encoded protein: CASRLQGTSGNTIYF.

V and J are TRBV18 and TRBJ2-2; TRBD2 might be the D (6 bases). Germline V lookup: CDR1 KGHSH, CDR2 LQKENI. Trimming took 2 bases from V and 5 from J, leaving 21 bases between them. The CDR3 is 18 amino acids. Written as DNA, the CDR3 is TGTGCCAGCTCACCATTTGGAGGGCGAAGACGAGGGACCGGGGAGCTGTTTTTT. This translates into CASSPFGGRRRGTGELFF.

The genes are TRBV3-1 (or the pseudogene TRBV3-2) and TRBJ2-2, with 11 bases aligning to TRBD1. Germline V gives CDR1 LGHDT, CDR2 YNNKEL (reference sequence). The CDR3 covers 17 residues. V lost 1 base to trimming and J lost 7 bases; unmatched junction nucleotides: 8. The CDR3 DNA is TGTGCCAGCAGCCAAGCCAGGACAGGGGGCATTGGCGGGGAGCTGTTTTTT. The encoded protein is CASSQARTGGIGGELFF.

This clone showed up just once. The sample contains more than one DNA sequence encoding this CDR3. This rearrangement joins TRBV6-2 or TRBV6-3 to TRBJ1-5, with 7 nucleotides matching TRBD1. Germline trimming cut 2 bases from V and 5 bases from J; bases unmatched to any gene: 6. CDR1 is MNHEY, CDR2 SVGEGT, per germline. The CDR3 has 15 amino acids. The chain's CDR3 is CASSYRGRGDQPQHF. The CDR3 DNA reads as TGTGCCAGCAGTTACCGGGGCAGGGGGGATCAGCCCCAGCATTTT.

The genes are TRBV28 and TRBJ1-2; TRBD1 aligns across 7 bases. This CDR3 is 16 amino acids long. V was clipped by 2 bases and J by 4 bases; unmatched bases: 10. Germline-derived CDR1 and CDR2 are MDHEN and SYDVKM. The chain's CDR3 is CASSLKTGRTLYGYTF. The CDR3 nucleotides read TGTGCCAGCAGTTTAAAGACAGGGCGAACACTCTATGGCTACACCTTC.

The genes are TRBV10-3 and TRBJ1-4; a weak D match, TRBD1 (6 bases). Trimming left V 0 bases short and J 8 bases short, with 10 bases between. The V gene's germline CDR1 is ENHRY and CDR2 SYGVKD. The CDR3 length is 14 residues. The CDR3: CAISESGTTEKLFF. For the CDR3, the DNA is TGTGCCATCAGTGAGTCAGGGACAACAGAAAAACTGTTTTTT.

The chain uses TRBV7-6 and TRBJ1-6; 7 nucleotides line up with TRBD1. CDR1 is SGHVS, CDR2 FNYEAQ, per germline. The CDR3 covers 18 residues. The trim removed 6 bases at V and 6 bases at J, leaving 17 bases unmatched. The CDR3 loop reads CASSFDRVIEGSNSPLHF. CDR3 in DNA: TGTGCCAGCAGTTTTGACAGGGTAATAGAAGGAAGTAATTCACCCCTCCACTTT.

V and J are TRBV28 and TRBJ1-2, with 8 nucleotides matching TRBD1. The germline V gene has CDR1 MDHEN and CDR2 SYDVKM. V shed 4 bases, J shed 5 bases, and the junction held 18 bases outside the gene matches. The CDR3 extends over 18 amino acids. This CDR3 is CASSSPRLTQGAHYGYTF. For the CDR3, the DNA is TGTGCCAGCAGTTCACCTCGTCTTACCCAGGGGGCGCATTATGGCTACACCTTC.

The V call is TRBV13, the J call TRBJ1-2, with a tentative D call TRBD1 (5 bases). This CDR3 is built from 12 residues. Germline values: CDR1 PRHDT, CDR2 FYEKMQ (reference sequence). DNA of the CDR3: TGTGCTCCCCACGGGGGATACGACGGCTACACCTTC. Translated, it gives CAPHGGYDGYTF.

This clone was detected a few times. In nucleotides, the CDR3 is TGTGCCTCTCCCGGGACTAGTAACACCGGGGAGCTGTTTTTT. The encoded protein is CASPGTSNTGELFF. The chain employs TRBV30 and TRBJ2-2, with TRBD2 matching over 8 bases. Trimming removed 7 bases from V and 2 bases from J; junction bases left unmatched: 6. This CDR3 has 14 amino acids. CDR1 is GTSNPN and CDR2 is SVGIG in the germline V gene (reference sequence).

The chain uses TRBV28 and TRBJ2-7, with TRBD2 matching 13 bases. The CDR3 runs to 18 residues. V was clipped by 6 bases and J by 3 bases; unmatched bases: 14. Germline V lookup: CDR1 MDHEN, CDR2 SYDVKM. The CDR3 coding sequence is TGTGCCAGCAGCCCAACTAGCGGGAGGGCCGATATGGACTACGAGCAGTACTTC. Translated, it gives CASSPTSGRADMDYEQYF.

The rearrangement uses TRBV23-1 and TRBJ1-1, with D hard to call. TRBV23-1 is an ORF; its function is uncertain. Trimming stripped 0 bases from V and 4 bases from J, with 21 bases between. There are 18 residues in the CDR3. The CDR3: CASSQSGCPRDTGTEAFF. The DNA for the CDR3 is TGCGCCAGCAGTCAATCTGGCTGTCCTCGGGATACGGGCACTGAAGCTTTCTTT.

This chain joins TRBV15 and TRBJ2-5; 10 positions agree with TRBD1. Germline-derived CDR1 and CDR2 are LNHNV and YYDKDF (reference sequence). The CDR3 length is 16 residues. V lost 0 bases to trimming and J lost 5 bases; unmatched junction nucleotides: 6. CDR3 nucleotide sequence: TGTGCCACCAGCAGAGAACTGGACAGGGGGGGTGAGACCCAGTACTTC. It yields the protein CATSRELDRGGETQYF. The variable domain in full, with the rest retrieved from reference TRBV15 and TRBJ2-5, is DAMVIQNPRYQVTQFGKPVTLSCSQTLNHNVMYWYQQKSSQAPKLLFHYYDKDFNNEADTPDNFQSRRPNTSFCFLDIRSPGLGDTAMYLCATSRELDRGGETQYFGPGTRLLVL.